The 2 T cell receptor beta chains below come from one sample, sequenced in a study of blood T cell repertoires in COVID-19. Profiled with immunoSEQ multiplex PCR; TCRdb holds only in-frame clones, not every one. The repertoire includes roughly 250,000 clones, approximately 83% of them detected once, and about 9.5% sits in the top ten. Sequencing was carried out using peripheral blood. Every receptor here comes from a woman older than 75 with acute or convalescent COVID-19.

This rearrangement joins TRBV15 to TRBJ1-5; the match to TRBD1 covers 8 bases. The CDR3 spans 14 residues. CDR1 is LNHNV and CDR2 is YYDKDF in the germline V gene (reference sequence). V lost 3 bases, J lost 7 bases, and 5 bases stayed unmatched. The CDR3 region has the DNA TGTGCCACCAGCAGGGGACAGGTGGGGCAGCCCCAGCATTTT. Amino acid sequence: CATSRGQVGQPQHF.

Concerning this clone itself: The sample has other DNA sequences that encode this CDR3 too. The V and J genes are TRBV18 and TRBJ1-1, with 8 nucleotides matching TRBD1. The CDR3 runs 14 residues. Germline trimming cut 3 bases from V and 5 bases from J; bases unmatched to any gene: 5. Germline CDR1 KGHSH, CDR2 LQKENI. CDR3 sequence: CASSPGQGRTEAFF. Here the CDR3 DNA reads TGTGCCAGCTCACCTGGACAGGGCCGGACTGAAGCTTTCTTT.